This record concerns one TCR beta chain sequence. What this receptor recognizes is not known. The input lacks base qualities; no much larger clone sits a single base away. This sample was taken from a study of graft-versus-host responses after intestinal transplantation (dated by TCRdb to 2020 to 2023). Regarding the complete study: The transplants that recipients got were multivisceral, liver-intestinal, or isolated intestinal. The cohort enrolled about two dozen intestinal transplant recipients including one retransplant, and a few patients lacking pretransplant specimens were excluded. To identify alloreactive clones, pre-transplant mixed lymphocyte reaction products were sequenced and then compared with unstimulated pre-transplant donor and recipient T cells. A peak of at least 4% donor T cells among recipient peripheral blood mononuclear cells was the definition used for donor T cell macrochimerism. Instead of going to the commercial service, samples from a few later patients were sequenced in-house on an Illumina MiSeq and processed with MiXCR. After intestinal transplantation, graft-versus-host and host-versus-graft alloreactive T cell clones in the graft, circulation and bone marrow were tracked using bulk TCR-beta CDR3 sequencing. All recipients received anti-thymocyte globulin induction followed by maintenance tacrolimus and steroids for approximately 3 years.

The junction shows trimming of 1 base on V and 3 bases on J, and the gene matches do not reach 8 bases of it. The CDR3 numbers 16 residues from cysteine through phenylalanine. The DNA shown is the 48-base CDR3, in frame from base 1. According to the germline V gene, CDR1 reads SGHDT and CDR2 reads YYEEEE. Library preparation was by the immunoSEQ multiplex PCR assay. For most patients, genomic DNA was isolated with the Qiagen DNeasy Blood and Tissue Kit and sent frozen to Adaptive Biotechnologies for TCR sequencing. For most patients, high-throughput TCR-beta CDR3 sequencing of genomic DNA was performed by Adaptive Biotechnologies. The authors processed their data as follows. TCR sequencing data for approximately 17 patients were retrieved from Adaptive's ImmunoSEQ software; three other patients were processed with MiXCR and VDJtools. To correct CD4 versus CD8 sorting errors, any sequence found in both subsets at a frequency ratio below 5:1 was removed. CDR3 nucleotide sequences shared between donor and recipient were removed because their origin could not be assigned. To be classed as alloreactive, a clone needed at least 2-fold expansion over unstimulated cells and a minimum CFSE-low frequency of 0.002% (template counts) or 0.001% (read counts). Mappable clones were those detected in sequenced pre-transplant spleen, lymph node, or MLR CFSE-low populations of the donor or recipient. The cumulative frequency of alloreactive clones was calculated as a percentage of all sequences, weighted by copy number. TCRdb provides this immuneACCESS table in a form limited to in-frame rearrangements. Some clones are lacking; in checked studies, under half of them reflect an unresolved V gene, and why the rest are absent is not known. The V and J calls and clone size were taken over from that table, and D and trimming were inferred from the DNA. This sample holds about 89,000 clones; 91% were observed only once. The biggest ten clones account for 0.1% of the sample.

The time point label, read with the paper, signifies: cells obtained before transplantation from donor or recipient. CD3+CD4+ and CD3+CD8+ populations were FACS-sorted from unstimulated pre-transplant donor and recipient cells taken from spleen or lymph nodes. On the study overall, not on this receptor specifically: High GvH to HvG T cell clonal ratios were observed in the allografts of patients with donor T cell macrochimerism. Conclusions were limited by the relatively low number and heterogeneity of intestinal transplant patients. Peak levels of circulating GvH clones were associated with declines in HvG clones early after transplant. GvH clones were found in recipient bone marrow, and some of the GvH clones appeared earlier in ileal mucosa or blood, which is consistent with an intestinal mucosal origin.

The chain uses TRBV5-6 and TRBJ1-1, with TRBD1 identical over 8 junction bases. The input for sequencing was unstimulated CD4+ T cells sorted from spleen or lymph node cells, taken before intestinal transplant. This clonotype originated in a human donor who received an intestinal transplant. The bases read TGTGCCAGCAGCTTGAGGACAGGGAGGGGGGACACTGAAGCTTTCTTT. It translates as CASSLRTGRGDTEAFF.